The T cell receptor (beta chain) under discussion was sequenced for a study of blood T cells in healthy people across ages. Study-wide results and caveats: Higher diversity, along with more naive CD4+ cells, distinguished long-lived donors from aged donors. Older individuals had lower TCR beta diversity per million T cells (the decline was roughly linear).

The V and J ends lost 1 base and 14 bases, in that order; junction bases with no gene match: 15. The V gene's germline CDR1 is SNHLY and CDR2 FYNNEI. The CDR3 sequence is 15 residues long. Then a second PCR, running about 6 to 12 cycles, was carried out with a sample-barcoded 5' primer and a J-beta primer mix. MiXCR, applied by TCRdb to the 5' RACE reads, yields one record per CDR3 protein. The top ten clones hold under 30% of a sample with around 1,900,000 distinct CDR3 sequences, approximately 40% of them seen once. For this clonotype: The antigen is unknown.

This clonotype originated in a human donor in good health. This chain links TRBV2 with TRBJ2-3; TRBD2 matches 7 bases. Sample: blood. The CDR3 here is CASSEDSATSPLPYF. Here the CDR3 DNA reads TGTGCCAGCAGTGAAGATTCCGCGACTAGCCCTCTACCGTATTTT.